The TCR beta chain described here comes from a study of Graves' ophthalmopathy and Graves' hyperthyroidism. Study results and limitations: Most thyroid clonotypes expanded beyond 0.001 frequency were also found in blood.

CDR3 regions of TCR beta were amplified from RNA transcripts. HTBI primers were used in a first-round RT-PCR, which preceded a second-round multiplex PCR. A single record per CDR3 protein comes from TCRdb applying MiXCR to the multiplex PCR reads. The table shows around 1,200,000 distinct CDR3 sequences, with less than 45% occurring only once. This clonotype showed up many times. Its antigen is unidentified. V shed 6 bases and J shed 11 bases, with 13 bases lying between them. The CDR3 totals 11 residues. Germline-derived CDR1 and CDR2 are DFQATT and SNEGSKA (reference sequence). The sequence was collected from an adult man with Graves' hyperthyroidism. The rearrangement uses TRBV20-1 and TRBJ1-4; D perhaps matches TRBD1 (5 bases). Sequencing was carried out using peripheral blood or thyroid tissue (not recorded which). The CDR3 protein is CSALGTVKLFF. The CDR3 bases are TGCAGTGCCCTAGGGACGGTGAAACTGTTTTTT.